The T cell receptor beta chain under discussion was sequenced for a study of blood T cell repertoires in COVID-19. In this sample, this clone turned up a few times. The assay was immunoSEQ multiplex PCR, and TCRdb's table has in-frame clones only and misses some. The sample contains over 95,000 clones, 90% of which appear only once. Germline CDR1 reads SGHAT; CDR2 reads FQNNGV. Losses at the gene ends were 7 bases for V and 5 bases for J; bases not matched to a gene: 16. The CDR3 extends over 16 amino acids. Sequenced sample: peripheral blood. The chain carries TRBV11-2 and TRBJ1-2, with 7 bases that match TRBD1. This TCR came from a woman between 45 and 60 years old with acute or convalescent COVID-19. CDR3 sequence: CASTLGTAGGKYGYTF. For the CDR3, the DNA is TGTGCCAGCACCCTCGGCACGGCAGGGGGGAAGTATGGCTACACCTTC.